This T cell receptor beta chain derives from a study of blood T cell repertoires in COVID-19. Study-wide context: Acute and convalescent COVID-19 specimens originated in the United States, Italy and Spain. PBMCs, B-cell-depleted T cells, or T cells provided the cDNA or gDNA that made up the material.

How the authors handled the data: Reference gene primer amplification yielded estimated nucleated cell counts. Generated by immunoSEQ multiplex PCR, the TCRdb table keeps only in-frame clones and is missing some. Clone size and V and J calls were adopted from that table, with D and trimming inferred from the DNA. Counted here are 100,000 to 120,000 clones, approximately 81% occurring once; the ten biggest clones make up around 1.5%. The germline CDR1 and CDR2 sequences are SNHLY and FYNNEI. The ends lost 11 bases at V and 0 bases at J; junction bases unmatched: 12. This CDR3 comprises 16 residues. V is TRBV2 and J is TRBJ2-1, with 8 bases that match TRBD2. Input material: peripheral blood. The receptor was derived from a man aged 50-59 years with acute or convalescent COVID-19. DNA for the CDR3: TGTGCCCTTGGGGCTAGCGGGTTCTCCTCCTACAATGAGCAGTTCTTC. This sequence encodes CALGASGFSSYNEQFF.